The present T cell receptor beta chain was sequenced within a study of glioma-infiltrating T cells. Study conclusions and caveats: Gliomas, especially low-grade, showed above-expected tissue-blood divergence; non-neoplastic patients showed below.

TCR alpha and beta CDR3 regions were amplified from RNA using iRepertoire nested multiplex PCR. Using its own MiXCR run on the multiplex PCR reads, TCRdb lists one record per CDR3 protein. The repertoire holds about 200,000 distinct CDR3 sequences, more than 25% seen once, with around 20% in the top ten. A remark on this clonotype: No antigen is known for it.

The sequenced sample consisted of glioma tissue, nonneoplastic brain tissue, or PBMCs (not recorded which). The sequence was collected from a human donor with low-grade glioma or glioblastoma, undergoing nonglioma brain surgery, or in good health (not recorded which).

This CDR3 reads CASMGDVTYEQYF. In nucleotides, the CDR3 is TGTGCCAGCATGGGGGACGTGACCTACGAGCAGTACTTC. The V gene is TRBV6-1, the J gene TRBJ2-7; tentatively, D is TRBD1 or TRBD2 (5 bases each). Germline lookup yields CDR1 MNHNS and CDR2 SASEGT. This CDR3 spans 13 amino acids. The V gene lost 7 bases and the J gene lost 2 bases, with 12 bases spanning the gap.